The 4 T cell receptor beta chains below were found in one sample sequenced in a study of ipilimumab plus nivolumab after autologous stem cell transplantation. The protocol was immunoSEQ multiplex PCR, while the TCRdb copy is restricted to in-frame clones and leaves out a portion. The repertoire holds tens of thousands of clones, with 65% to 85% as singletons. This sample comprised PBMCs, obtained in a trial of ipilimumab plus nivolumab as post-transplant consolidation. Receptor source: a male donor with diffuse large B-cell lymphoma.

The chain uses TRBV6-5 and TRBJ1-4; 11 bases line up with TRBD1. Trimming cost V 4 bases and J 10 bases; bases outside gene matches: 5. Germline V gene data show CDR1 as MNHEY and CDR2 as SVGAGI. This CDR3 has 14 amino acids. Written as DNA, the CDR3 is TGTGCCAGCAGTTCTGGGACAGGGGGTGGAAAACTGTTTTTT. Its translation: CASSSGTGGGKLFF.

The chain links TRBV7-2 to TRBJ1-2; 7 nucleotides align to TRBD1. The CDR3 sequence is 14 residues long. V was clipped by 3 bases and J by 6 bases; unmatched bases: 7. Per germline, CDR1 SGHTA and CDR2 FQGNSA. Here the CDR3 reads CASSFPAGGNGYTF. The DNA of the CDR3 is TGTGCCAGCAGCTTCCCGGCAGGGGGTAATGGCTACACCTTC.

The chain links TRBV4-3 to TRBJ2-2; D possibly corresponds to TRBD2 (5 bases). The V end lost 4 bases, the J end lost 1 base, and 10 bases lay between the germline ends. The V gene's germline CDR1 is LGHNA and CDR2 YSLEER. CDR3 length equals 15 residues. The DNA for the CDR3 is TGCGCCAGCAGCCGCGGGCATTTGAACACCGGGGAGCTGTTTTTT. Its translation is CASSRGHLNTGELFF.

The V and J genes are TRBV19 and TRBJ1-2; no clear D. CDR1 LNHDA and CDR2 SQIVND come from the germline V gene (reference sequence). The CDR3 is 15 residues long. V lost 5 bases and J 0 bases, leaving 13 bases between the germline ends. The CDR3 spells CASSLSAASNYGYTF. CDR3 nucleotides: TGTGCCAGTAGTCTCTCGGCAGCCTCTAACTATGGCTACACCTTC. Complete variable domain (other parts from reference TRBV19 and TRBJ1-2): DGGITQSPKYLFRKEGQNVTLSCEQNLNHDAMYWYRQDPGQGLRLIYYSQIVNDFQKGDIAEGYSVSREKKESFPLTVTSAQKNPTAFYLCASSLSAASNYGYTFGSGTRLTVV.